Given below is one T cell receptor (beta chain) in context. Its antigen is unknown. PCR employed 60 Vbeta and 13 Jbeta primers. The data were produced by immunoSEQ multiplex PCR, yet TCRdb's version contains in-frame clones alone and is incomplete. Of more than 150,000 clones in the sample, approximately 84% are singletons; the top ten hold 2% to 2.5%. Each donor was healthy, and each was a bone marrow donor. The data derive from a study of cytomegalovirus exposure and HLA in healthy donors. Study-level points and caveats: In vitro assays verified that a few CMV-associated chains recognized CMV antigens specifically. Later on, an analysis found that several of the most significant clusters appeared to be linked to common viral pathogens, which included parvovirus B19. Reported performance of the classifier showed diagnosis of cytomegalovirus status with high specificity and sensitivity.

This CDR3 is built from 16 residues. J was trimmed by 2 bases and V by 3 bases; bases with no gene match: 6. Per germline, CDR1 PRHDT and CDR2 FYEKMQ (reference sequence). This chain links TRBV13 with TRBJ2-2; TRBD1 matches at 7 bases. The clonotype originates from a woman aged 18-30 years in good health and CMV-seronegative. The sample was PBMCs. The DNA for the CDR3 is TGTGCCAGCAGCTTCCTCTGGACAGGAAACACCGGGGAGCTGTTTTTT. It is translated as CASSFLWTGNTGELFF.